The present T cell receptor beta chain was sequenced within a study of monozygotic twins with inflammatory bowel disease. TCRdb processed the 5' RACE reads again and assigns one entry to each CDR3 protein, with no DNA. This sample contains about 330,000 distinct CDR3 sequences. Sequencing used blood. This TCR was recovered from a human donor with ulcerative colitis or Crohn's disease, or a healthy co-twin of an affected twin (not recorded which).

Here the CDR3 reads CASSVNIGHEQYF. This chain joins TRBV5-1 and TRBJ2-7. Per germline, CDR1 SGHRS and CDR2 YFSETQ. CDR3 length equals 13 residues.